This T cell receptor (beta chain) was sequenced for a study of tumor and adjacent non-tumor tissue in lung cancer. At the level of the study: Stage I to III disease affected 10 men and about five women aged roughly 30 to 80. Samples averaged roughly 4 million productive TCRbeta reads each.

The CDR3 runs 14 residues. Looked up from germline, CDR1 is MNHEY and CDR2 is SVGEGT. A modified ARM-PCR protocol with three rounds of nested PCR amplified TCRbeta. TCRdb used MiXCR to reprocess the multiplex PCR reads, holding one entry per CDR3 protein. The sample has roughly 75,000 distinct CDR3 sequences, roughly 80% seen once; the top ten hold 51%. General observations from the study: Top 100 clones took a larger repertoire share in normal lung. TCR diversity was significantly greater in tumor than normal lung tissue.

Remarks on this clonotype: Antigen specificity is unknown. The junction differs from germline at one of its ends, possibly a read error.

The template was RNA from unsorted bulk tissue. This non-tumor lung sample came from over 3 cm beyond the tumor edge. This receptor was taken from a man in his 60s with non-small cell lung cancer. Material for sequencing was distant non-tumor lung tissue. The V call is TRBV6-2 or TRBV6-3, the J call TRBJ2-1; no definite D call. The CDR3 coding sequence is TGTGCTAGCACGGACCGGATAGCCCGCAATAAGCAGTTCTTC. It is translated as CASTDRIARNKQFF.